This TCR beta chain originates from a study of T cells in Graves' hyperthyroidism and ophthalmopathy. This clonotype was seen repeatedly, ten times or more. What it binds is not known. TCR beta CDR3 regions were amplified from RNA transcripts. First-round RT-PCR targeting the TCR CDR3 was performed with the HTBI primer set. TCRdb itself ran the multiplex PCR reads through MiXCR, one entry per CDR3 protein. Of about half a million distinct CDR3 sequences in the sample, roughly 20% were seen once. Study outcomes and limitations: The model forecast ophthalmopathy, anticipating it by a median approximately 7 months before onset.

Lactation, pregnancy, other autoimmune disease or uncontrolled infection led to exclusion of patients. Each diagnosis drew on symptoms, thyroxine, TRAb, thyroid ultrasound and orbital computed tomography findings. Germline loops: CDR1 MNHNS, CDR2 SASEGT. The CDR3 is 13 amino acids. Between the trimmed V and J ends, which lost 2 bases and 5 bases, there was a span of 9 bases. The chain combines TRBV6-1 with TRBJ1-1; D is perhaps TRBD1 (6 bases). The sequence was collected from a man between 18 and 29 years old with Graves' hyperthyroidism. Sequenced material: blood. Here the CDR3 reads CASSELGTTEAFF. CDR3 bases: TGTGCCAGCAGTGAACTGGGGACAACTGAAGCTTTCTTT.